Shown below are 11 T cell receptor beta chains from a single sample sequenced in a study of cytomegalovirus exposure and HLA in healthy donors. The PCR was carried out with 60 Vbeta primers and 13 Jbeta primers. Assay used: immunoSEQ multiplex PCR; TCRdb lists only in-frame clones, some missing. The sample gives approximately 100,000 clones, less than 80% of which show up once; over 3% is in the top ten. The sequenced material came from PBMCs. The origin of the receptors is a middle-aged woman in good health and CMV-seronegative.

The chain couples TRBV4-1 to TRBJ2-2; D is possibly TRBD1 (5 bases). V lost 5 bases to trimming and J lost 10 bases, with 23 bases between them. The CDR3 length is 16 residues. Germline CDR1 and CDR2: MGHRA and YSYEKL. CDR3 sequence (DNA): TGCGCCAGCAGCTCCATAGGGGCCCAACGCGACCCGGAGCTGTTTTTT. Translating gives CASSSIGAQRDPELFF.

This chain uses TRBV10-1 with TRBJ1-4, with 7 bases aligning to TRBD1. Unmatched junction bases numbered 6, after V lost 0 bases and J lost 5 bases. Germline loops: CDR1 WNHNN, CDR2 SYGVQD (reference sequence). The CDR3 consists of 16 residues. CDR3 sequence: CASSESNRGGNEKLFF. CDR3 nucleotides: TGCGCCAGCAGTGAGTCCAACAGGGGCGGCAATGAAAAACTGTTTTTT.

This chain links TRBV27 with TRBJ2-1; 8 nucleotides align to TRBD2. The CDR3 totals 16 residues. The germline CDR1 and CDR2 sequences are MNHEY and SMNVEV (reference sequence). With V trimmed by 5 bases and J by 6 bases, 12 bases remained unmatched. The CDR3: CASSPLGGLVVNEQFF. The CDR3 region has the DNA TGTGCCAGCAGTCCCCTCGGGGGACTAGTTGTCAATGAGCAGTTCTTC.

This sequence joins TRBV5-6 and TRBJ2-5, with 8 positions matching TRBD1. The junction had 7 bases not matched to a gene; V was cut back by 3 bases and J by 0 bases. The CDR3 is made up of 16 amino acids. CDR1 and CDR2 from the germline V gene are SGHDT and YYEEEE. CDR3 sequence: CASSSVDRGDQETQYF. The CDR3 DNA reads as TGTGCCAGCAGCTCCGTCGACAGGGGCGACCAAGAGACCCAGTACTTC.

This clone appeared once. V and J are TRBV6-1 and TRBJ1-2, with D uncertain. From germline, CDR1 is MNHNS and CDR2 SASEGT. This CDR3 contains 11 residues. CDR3 DNA: TGTGTCGCCGCAGGCTCCTATGGCTACACCTTC. Encoded protein: CVAAGSYGYTF.

Comment on this clone: This sample includes further DNA sequences coding for the same CDR3. The genes are TRBV7-8 and TRBJ1-1, with D possibly being TRBD1 (6 bases). Trimming pared 1 base from V and 3 bases from J, leaving 9 bases between. Germline V gives CDR1 SGHVS, CDR2 FQNEAQ. The CDR3 has 14 residues. The CDR3 region has the DNA TGTGCCAGCAGCTTAGGGGGGCGGGACACTGAAGCTTTCTTT. This codes for CASSLGGRDTEAFF.

This clone was seen a few times. The chain recombines TRBV5-1 with TRBJ2-7; maybe TRBD2 (5 bases). The V and J ends lost 0 bases and 7 bases respectively, with 11 bases between them. This CDR3 has 13 residues. From germline, CDR1 is SGHRS and CDR2 YFSETQ. CDR3 sequence reads: CASSLEEGGEQYF. CDR3 sequence (DNA): TGCGCCAGCAGCTTGGAAGAGGGTGGGGAGCAGTACTTC.

This chain uses TRBV10-2 with TRBJ2-7, with 9 nucleotides matching TRBD2. The CDR3 runs to 14 residues. Trimming took 6 bases from V and 1 from J; bases not matched to a gene: 4. The germline V gene encodes CDR1 WSHSY and CDR2 SAAADI. The CDR3 coding sequence is TGCGCCAGCAGAGGACTAGCGTCGTCCTACGAGCAGTACTTC. This encodes CASRGLASSYEQYF.

The sample holds one count of this clone. This chain joins TRBV25-1 and TRBJ2-1; tentatively, D is TRBD1 (5 bases). The length of the CDR3 is 14 residues. Germline V gene lookup returns CDR1 MGHDK and CDR2 SYGVNS. V was clipped by 6 bases and J by 10 bases, with 19 bases between them. The CDR3: CASSEEGRAEEQFF. The CDR3 DNA is TGTGCCAGCAGCGAGGAAGGCAGGGCAGAAGAGCAGTTCTTC.

The chain carries TRBV27 and TRBJ2-1, with 8 bases matching TRBD2. With V trimmed by 6 bases and J by 6 bases, 10 bases remained unmatched. From germline, CDR1 is MNHEY and CDR2 SMNVEV (reference sequence). This CDR3 has 15 residues. The CDR3 protein is CASSLRGGLGNEQFF. CDR3 bases: TGTGCCAGCAGCCTCCGGGGGGGCTTAGGCAATGAGCAGTTCTTC.

The chain joins TRBV7-8 to TRBJ2-5, with 7 bases lining up with TRBD1. The J call may not be correct, given that the DNA end is closer to TRBJ2-7. In germline, CDR1 is SGHVS, CDR2 FQNEAQ. The CDR3 covers 14 residues. CDR3 DNA sequence: TGTGCCAGCAGCGAGGACAGGACTTCCTACGAGCAGTACTTC. Protein: CASSEDRTSYEQYF.